What follows are 11 T cell receptor beta chains derived from one specimen sequenced in a study of T cell responses to AZD1222 COVID-19 vaccine. Only in-frame clones appear in the TCRdb table, and some are missing; sequencing was by immunoSEQ multiplex PCR. The data hold roughly 160,000 clones, with around 90% observed a single time. Source: peripheral blood, taken 28 days after the second AZD1222 dose. These receptors were obtained from an adult who received the AZD1222 COVID-19 vaccine.

The CDR3 loop is CASSDDGAAGEQYF. The CDR3 nucleotides are TGTGCCAGCAGTGACGACGGGGCAGCGGGGGAGCAGTACTTC. This chain connects TRBV2 to TRBJ2-7; TRBD2 agrees at 7 bases. V gave up 3 bases and J gave up 7 bases; unmatched junction bases: 9. The germline V gene encodes CDR1 SNHLY and CDR2 FYNNEI. This CDR3 has 14 amino acids.

The chain carries TRBV30 and TRBJ1-2; D remains unclear. The CDR3 contains 12 residues. Germline V gene sequence: CDR1 GTSNPN, CDR2 SVGIG (reference sequence). V lost 4 bases to trimming and J lost 3 bases, with 9 bases between them. Written as DNA, the CDR3 is TGTGCCTGGAATGACGGAGACTATGGCTACACCTTC. Residues: CAWNDGDYGYTF.

The chain joins TRBV14 to TRBJ2-7; 10 bases line up with TRBD1. The V gene's germline CDR1 is SGHDN and CDR2 FVKESK. The junction had 16 bases not matched to a gene; V was cut back by 5 bases and J by 3 bases. CDR3 size: 18 residues. The CDR3 loop is CASSSRPRTGGRHYEQYF. The DNA of the CDR3 is TGTGCCAGCAGCTCCCGGCCTCGGACAGGGGGGAGGCACTACGAGCAGTACTTC.

This chain joins TRBV18 and TRBJ1-2, with unresolved D. V shed 3 bases and J shed 4 bases, with 6 bases lying between them. The V gene's germline CDR1 is KGHSH and CDR2 LQKENI. The CDR3 contains 12 residues. DNA of the CDR3: TGTGCCAGCTCACCCGACACCTATGGCTACACCTTC. It codes for CASSPDTYGYTF.

The chain joins TRBV2 to TRBJ1-1; 9 bases are shared with TRBD1. J lost 6 bases, V lost 5 bases, and 7 bases had no gene match. Germline lookup yields CDR1 SNHLY and CDR2 FYNNEI. This CDR3 has 14 amino acids. The CDR3 DNA reads TGTGCCAGCAGTCCGGGACAGGGATCTTCTGAAGCTTTCTTT. Its protein product is CASSPGQGSSEAFF.

V gene TRBV18 combines with J gene TRBJ2-1; 7 bases are a match to TRBD2. The germline CDR1 and CDR2 sequences are KGHSH and LQKENI. J gave up 10 bases and V 3 bases, and 3 bases lay outside the gene matches. CDR3 length: 12 residues. CDR3 in amino acids: CASSPPGREQFF. The CDR3 DNA reads TGTGCCAGCTCACCGCCCGGGAGGGAGCAGTTCTTC.

The rearrangement links TRBV5-1 to TRBJ2-2, with no clear D. The CDR3 has 16 residues. The germline V gene has CDR1 SGHRS and CDR2 YFSETQ. V gave up 0 bases and J gave up 2 bases, with 11 bases separating them. CDR3 nucleotides: TGCGCCAGCAGCTTGGCGCCAGCGCGTAACACCGGGGAGCTGTTTTTT. Encoded protein: CASSLAPARNTGELFF.

The chain has TRBV6-4 and TRBJ2-1; no clear D. The V gene lost 1 base and the J gene lost 3 bases, with 7 bases spanning the gap. The V gene's germline CDR1 is MRHNA and CDR2 SNTAGT. This CDR3 is built from 14 residues. The CDR3 nucleotides are TGTGCCAGCAGTGACTTGGGGAACTACAATGAGCAGTTCTTC. This translates into CASSDLGNYNEQFF.

The chain has TRBV18 and TRBJ2-3, with D tentatively TRBD2 (5 bases). V gave up 1 base and J gave up 2 bases, with 7 bases separating them. This CDR3 comprises 14 residues. Germline assignment: CDR1 KGHSH and CDR2 LQKENI. CDR3 residues: CASSPQRTTDTQYF. DNA of the CDR3: TGTGCCAGCTCACCACAGCGGACCACAGATACGCAGTATTTT. Together with reference TRBV18 and TRBJ2-3, the CDR3 gives the full variable domain: NAGVMQNPRHLVRRRGQEARLRCSPMKGHSHVYWYRQLPEEGLKFMVYLQKENIIDESGMPKERFSAEFPKEGPSILRIQQVVRGDSAAYFCASSPQRTTDTQYFGPGTRLTVL.

The chain recombines TRBV20-1 with TRBJ2-5; D not certain. Germline CDR1 reads DFQATT; CDR2 reads SNEGSKA (reference sequence). Trimming stripped 3 bases from V and 4 bases from J, with 6 bases between. CDR3 size: 11 residues. The CDR3 reads CSASAAETQYF. CDR3 nucleotides: TGCAGTGCTAGCGCGGCAGAGACCCAGTACTTC.

The rearrangement uses TRBV9 and TRBJ2-3; D is uncertain. Germline V gene data show CDR1 as SGDLS and CDR2 as YYNGEE. CDR3 size: 14 residues. Trimming removed 0 bases at V and 2 bases at J, with 7 bases between. In nucleotides, the CDR3 is TGTGCCAGCAGCGTAGGAGCCTTCACAGATACGCAGTATTTT. The encoded protein is CASSVGAFTDTQYF.